Listed below are T cell receptor beta chains from one sample, sequenced in a study of T cells in Graves' hyperthyroidism and ophthalmopathy. Each CDR3 protein is one row after TCRdb ran MiXCR on the multiplex PCR reads. The sample lists approximately 710,000 distinct CDR3 sequences; approximately 15% were seen once. Sequencing used blood. These receptors originate from a man aged 45 to 65 with Graves' hyperthyroidism. Each CDR3 is given with its conserved first and last residue. Fields, in order: clone size, V gene, CDR3 protein. Part of the rows lack a size; the others show once, few, many or a class for expanded clones.

>.|TRBV27
CASSLVDRGRSGYTF
>many|TRBV6-1
CASSDGTSLSNTEAFF
>.|TRBV27
CASSSPWSGTGGGSMNTEAFF
>.|TRBV28
CASSFPLPGRGSGNYNEQFF
>many|TRBV2
CASSRRDSEAFF
>few|TRBV11-2
CASSPRVSYNSPLHF
>.|TRBV7-8
CASSRESNEQFF
>once|TRBV29-1
CSVEVALSYEQYF
>.|TRBV19
CASSVYRGTYNEQFF
>.|TRBV16
CASSLGLGSVNEQFF
>few|TRBV20-1
CSARDSLSGSGYEQYF
>few|TRBV12-3/TRBV12-4
CASSPREVEKLFF
>few|TRBV7-9
CASRGGGMNTEAFF
>many|TRBV20-1
CSVGFWAGGGTDTQYF
>many|TRBV28
CASSSGQAPGQYF
>many|TRBV27
CASRPQGNTEAFF
>.|TRBV28
CASSLGQIHEQYF
>few|TRBV9
CASTRDSWFTGELFF
>few|TRBV20-1
CSARDTSGSKGEQFF
>many|TRBV12-3/TRBV12-4
CASSLRGQGNEQYF
>many|TRBV27
CASRSWSGLYEQYF
>many|TRBV11-2
CASSLDLPGAGNEKLFF
>few|TRBV20-1
CSARKGTEAFF
>.|TRBV7-9
CASSLEAEQYF
>.|TRBV7-9
CASSWTGGNTIYF
>.|TRBV28
CASSVSGVAKNIQYF
>many|TRBV28
CASSPWGGLRDTEAFF
>many|TRBV3-1
CASSQGAGAFF
>many|TRBV27
CASSLLRTGDNSPLHF
>few|TRBV4-1
CASSHTRSGYEQYF
>many|TRBV28
CASIDSSAGVSYEQYF
>few|TRBV6-2/TRBV6-3
CASRTGRIYEQYF
>.|TRBV20-1
CSAASSGGYYNEQFF
>many|TRBV11-1
CASSSGLAPYNEQFF
>few|TRBV3-1
CASSQDITGGQPQHF
>.|TRBV20-1
CSARTARDTSSNSPLHF
>many|TRBV6-1
CASRNTGVLPSNTGELFF
>few|TRBV20-1
CSAHPGGSGTQYF
>many|TRBV12-3/TRBV12-4
CASSLAKGTGGYTDTQYF